The next 11 T cell receptor beta chains were all read from a single sample in a study of T cells in Graves' hyperthyroidism and ophthalmopathy. It was RNA transcripts that yielded the amplified TCR beta CDR3 regions. When the TCR CDR3 underwent first-round RT-PCR, the HTBI primer set was used. One entry per CDR3 protein, called by TCRdb with MiXCR from the multiplex PCR reads. The table shows roughly 740,000 distinct CDR3 sequences, with around 15% occurring only once. The source material was blood. These receptor sequences come from a young man with Graves' hyperthyroidism.

This clonotype was counted at least ten times. The V and J genes are TRBV29-1 and TRBJ2-3; 11 nucleotides agree with TRBD2. J was trimmed by 0 bases and V by 4 bases; bases with no gene match: 3. This CDR3 region has 15 residues. Germline CDR1 SQVTM, CDR2 ANQGSEA. The CDR3 is CSVGRTSGSTDTQYF. The CDR3 nucleotides read TGCAGCGTTGGTCGGACTAGCGGGAGCACAGATACGCAGTATTTT.

This clonotype was counted many times. CDR3 in amino acids: CSVPPGLAGREQFF. The CDR3, as DNA: TGCAGCGTTCCCCCGGGACTAGCGGGGAGGGAGCAGTTCTTC. The chain couples TRBV29-1 to TRBJ2-1; 13 nucleotides align to TRBD2. J lost 10 bases, V lost 5 bases, and 8 bases had no gene match. This CDR3 region has 14 residues. The germline V gene has CDR1 SQVTM and CDR2 ANQGSEA.

There are many counts of this clonotype. The chain combines TRBV2 with TRBJ1-1, with D possibly matching TRBD1 (6 bases). Trimming left V 4 bases short and J 3 bases short, with 9 bases between. Germline V gives CDR1 SNHLY, CDR2 FYNNEI. This CDR3 is 13 amino acids long. CDR3 residues: CASSGDKDTEAFF. In DNA, the CDR3 is TGTGCCAGCAGTGGGGACAAGGACACTGAAGCTTTCTTT.

This rearrangement joins TRBV4-2 to TRBJ2-5; D may be TRBD2 (6 bases). V shed 0 bases and J shed 3 bases, with 11 bases lying between them. The germline CDR1 and CDR2 sequences are LGHNA and YNFKEQ. This CDR3 spans 15 amino acids. CDR3 in amino acids: CASSQDASDEETQYF. The CDR3, as DNA: TGTGCCAGCAGCCAAGACGCTAGCGACGAAGAGACCCAGTACTTC.

At least ten counts were recorded for this clonotype. The CDR3 is CASSPAGTNEQYF. Here the CDR3 DNA reads TGTGCCAGCTCACCGGCCGGTACAAACGAGCAGTACTTC. The V gene is TRBV18, the J gene TRBJ2-7; unclear D gene. The germline gives CDR1 KGHSH, CDR2 LQKENI. Trimming removed 3 bases at V and 5 bases at J, with 11 bases between. The CDR3 covers 13 residues.

J is TRBJ2-1 and V is TRBV25-1, with TRBD2 matching over 9 bases. Germline V gene sequence: CDR1 MGHDK, CDR2 SYGVNS. The CDR3 has 17 amino acids. The V segment lost 1 base and the J segment 4 bases; nucleotides outside the gene matches: 8. The CDR3 is CASSESDSGSAYNEQFF. CDR3 in DNA: TGTGCCAGCAGTGAATCGGATAGCGGGAGCGCGTACAATGAGCAGTTCTTC.

The gene calls are TRBV5-4 and TRBJ2-3, with a possible D match to TRBD2 (6 bases). CDR1 is SGHNT, CDR2 YYREEE, per germline (reference sequence). This CDR3 region has 13 residues. Deletions cut 4 bases from V and 6 bases from J, with 12 bases between. DNA of the CDR3: TGTGCCAGCAGCCCGACTAGTTACGATACGCAGTATTTT. Its translation: CASSPTSYDTQYF.

This clonotype was seen many times. The chain carries TRBV28 and TRBJ2-3; tentatively, D is TRBD1 or TRBD2 (5 bases each). This CDR3 has 16 amino acids. Trimming shortened V by 8 bases and J by 1 base, and 19 bases separated the two germline ends. Germline CDR1 MDHEN, CDR2 SYDVKM. In DNA, the CDR3 is TGTGCCAGCGACCTCGGCTGGGGGACGGGCACAGATACGCAGTATTTT. This encodes CASDLGWGTGTDTQYF.

This clonotype was found many times. The chain joins TRBV18 to TRBJ2-3, with 7 bases that match TRBD2. The CDR3 has 15 amino acids. J lost 3 bases, V lost 3 bases, and 6 bases had no gene match. Germline assignment: CDR1 KGHSH and CDR2 LQKENI. The CDR3: CASSPSSGKTDTQYF. The CDR3 DNA reads as TGTGCCAGCTCACCCTCTAGCGGCAAGACAGATACGCAGTATTTT.

Of note for this clonotype: A read error is possible here, since a much larger clone lies one base away. The genes are TRBV11-3 and TRBJ2-1; D not resolved. Germline V gives CDR1 SGHNT, CDR2 YENEEA. This CDR3 is 13 amino acids long. This chain's CDR3 is CVSSLELSNEQFF. As DNA, the CDR3 is TGTGTCAGCAGCTTAGAATTGAGCAATGAGCAGTTCTTC.

The chain carries TRBV10-3 and TRBJ1-6; 7 bases line up with TRBD1. The CDR3 is 16 amino acids. Trimming cost V 8 bases and J 3 bases; bases outside gene matches: 10. The V gene's germline CDR1 is ENHRY and CDR2 SYGVKD. In DNA form, the CDR3 reads TGTGCCATCGGGAATAGGACAGGATACTATAATTCACCCCTCCACTTT. Amino acid sequence: CAIGNRTGYYNSPLHF.